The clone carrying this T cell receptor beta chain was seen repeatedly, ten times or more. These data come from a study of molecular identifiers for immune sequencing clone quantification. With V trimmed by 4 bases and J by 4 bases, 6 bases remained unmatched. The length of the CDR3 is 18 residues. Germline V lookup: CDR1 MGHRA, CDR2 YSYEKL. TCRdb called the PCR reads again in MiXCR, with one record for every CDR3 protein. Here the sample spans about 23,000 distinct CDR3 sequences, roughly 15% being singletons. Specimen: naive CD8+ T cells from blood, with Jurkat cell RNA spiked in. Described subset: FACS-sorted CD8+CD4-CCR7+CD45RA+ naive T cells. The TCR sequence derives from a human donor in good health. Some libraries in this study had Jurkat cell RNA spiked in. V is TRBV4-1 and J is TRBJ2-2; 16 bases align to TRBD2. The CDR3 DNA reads TGCGCCAGCAGCCCGGGGACTAGCGGGGGGGTGGTCACCGGGGAGCTGTTTTTT. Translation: CASSPGTSGGVVTGELFF.